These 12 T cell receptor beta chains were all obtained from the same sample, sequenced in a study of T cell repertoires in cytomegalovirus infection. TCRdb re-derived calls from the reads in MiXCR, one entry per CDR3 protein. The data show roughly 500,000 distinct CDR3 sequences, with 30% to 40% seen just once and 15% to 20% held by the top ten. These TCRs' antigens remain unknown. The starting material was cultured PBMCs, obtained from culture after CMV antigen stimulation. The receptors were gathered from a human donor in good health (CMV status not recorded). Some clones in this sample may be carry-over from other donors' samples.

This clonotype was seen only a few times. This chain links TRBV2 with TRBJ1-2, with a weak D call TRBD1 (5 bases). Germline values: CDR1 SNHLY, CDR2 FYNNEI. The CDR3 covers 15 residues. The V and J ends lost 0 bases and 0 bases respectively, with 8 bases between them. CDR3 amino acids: CASSEAGRANYGYTF. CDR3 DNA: TGTGCCAGCAGTGAAGCGGGCAGGGCTAACTATGGCTACACCTTC.

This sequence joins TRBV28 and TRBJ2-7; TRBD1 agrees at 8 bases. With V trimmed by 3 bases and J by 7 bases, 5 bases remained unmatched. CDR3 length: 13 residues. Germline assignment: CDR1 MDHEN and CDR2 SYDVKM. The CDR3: CASSFRGPGEQYV. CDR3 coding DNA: TGTGCCAGCAGTTTCAGGGGGCCGGGAGAGCAGTACGTC.

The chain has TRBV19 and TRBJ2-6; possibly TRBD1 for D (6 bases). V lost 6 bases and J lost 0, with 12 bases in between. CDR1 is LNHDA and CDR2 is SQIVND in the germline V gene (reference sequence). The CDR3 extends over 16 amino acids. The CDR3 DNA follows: TGTGCCAGTAGCCGGACAGCCTTCTCTGGGGCCAACGTCCTGACTTTC. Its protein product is CASSRTAFSGANVLTF.

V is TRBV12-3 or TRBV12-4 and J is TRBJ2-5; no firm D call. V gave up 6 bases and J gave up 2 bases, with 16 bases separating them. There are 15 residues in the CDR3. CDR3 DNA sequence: TGTGCCAGCAGCCCCGACCGGGCCGGGCAAGAGACCCAGTACTTC. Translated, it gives CASSPDRAGQETQYF.

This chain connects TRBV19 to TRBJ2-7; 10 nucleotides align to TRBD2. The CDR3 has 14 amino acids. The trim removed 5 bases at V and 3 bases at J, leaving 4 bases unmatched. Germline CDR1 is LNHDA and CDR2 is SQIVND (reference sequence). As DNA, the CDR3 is TGTGCCAGTAGTTGGACTAGCGGCAGCTACGAGCAGTACTTC. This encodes CASSWTSGSYEQYF.

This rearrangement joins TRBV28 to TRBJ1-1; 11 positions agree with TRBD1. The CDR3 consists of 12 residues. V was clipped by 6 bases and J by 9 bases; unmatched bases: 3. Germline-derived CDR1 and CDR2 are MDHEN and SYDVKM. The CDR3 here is CASSLDRGQAFF. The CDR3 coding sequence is TGTGCCAGCAGCTTGGACAGGGGGCAAGCTTTCTTT.

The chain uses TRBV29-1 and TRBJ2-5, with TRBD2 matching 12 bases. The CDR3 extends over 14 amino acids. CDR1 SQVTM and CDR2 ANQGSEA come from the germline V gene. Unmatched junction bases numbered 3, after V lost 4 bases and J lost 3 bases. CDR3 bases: TGCAGCGTTGCTGGACTAGCGGGAAAAGAGACCCAGTACTTC. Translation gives CSVAGLAGKETQYF.

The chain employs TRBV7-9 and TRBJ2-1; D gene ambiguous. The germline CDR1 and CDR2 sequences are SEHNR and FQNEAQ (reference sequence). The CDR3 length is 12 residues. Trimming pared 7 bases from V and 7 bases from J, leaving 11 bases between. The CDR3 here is CASIELRNEQFF. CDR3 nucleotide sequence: TGTGCCAGCATCGAACTCCGGAATGAGCAGTTCTTC.

The CDR3 here is CASSQRTGTEAFF. In nucleotides, the CDR3 is TGTGCCAGCAGCCAGAGAACGGGGACTGAAGCTTTCTTT. V gene TRBV11-2 combines with J gene TRBJ1-1; D is unclear. Trimming shortened V by 5 bases and J by 5 bases, and 12 bases separated the two germline ends. Germline loops: CDR1 SGHAT, CDR2 FQNNGV. The CDR3 runs to 13 residues.

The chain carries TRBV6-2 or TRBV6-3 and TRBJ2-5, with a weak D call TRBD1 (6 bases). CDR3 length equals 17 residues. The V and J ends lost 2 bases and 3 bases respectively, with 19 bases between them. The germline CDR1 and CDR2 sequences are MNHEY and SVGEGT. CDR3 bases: TGTGCCAGCAGTTACGTATACAGGGATACAGCTGAAGAGACCCAGTACTTC. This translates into CASSYVYRDTAEETQYF.

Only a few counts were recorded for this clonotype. CDR3 residues: CSARRQYNEQFF. The CDR3 region has the DNA TGCAGTGCTAGGAGACAGTACAATGAGCAGTTCTTC. V usage is TRBV20-1 and J usage is TRBJ2-1; tentatively, D is TRBD1 (5 bases). Between the trimmed V and J ends, which lost 3 bases and 4 bases, there was a span of 7 bases. Germline V lookup: CDR1 DFQATT, CDR2 SNEGSKA (reference sequence). CDR3 length: 12 amino acids.

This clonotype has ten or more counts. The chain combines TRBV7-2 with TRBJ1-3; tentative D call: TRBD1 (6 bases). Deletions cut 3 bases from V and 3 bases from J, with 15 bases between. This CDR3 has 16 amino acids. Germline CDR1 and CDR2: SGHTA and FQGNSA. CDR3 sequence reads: CASSFQGGYSGNTIYF. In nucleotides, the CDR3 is TGTGCCAGCAGCTTCCAAGGGGGGTATAGTGGAAACACCATATATTTT.